This TCR beta chain is from a study of T cells in Graves' hyperthyroidism and ophthalmopathy. Study-level information: Initial diagnosis, before any treatment, was when peripheral blood was collected.

CDR1 is ENHRY and CDR2 is SYGVKD in the germline V gene. The V and J ends lost 10 bases and 9 bases respectively, with 16 bases between them. The CDR3 is 12 amino acids. RNA transcripts provided the source from which TCR beta CDR3 regions were amplified. A first-round RT-PCR of the TCR CDR3 used the HTBI primer set. Using its own MiXCR run on the multiplex PCR reads, TCRdb lists one record per CDR3 protein. The top ten hold 64% of the sample, which has about 250,000 distinct CDR3 sequences, approximately 23% seen once. Patients affected by ophthalmopathy presented a Clinical Activity Score of at least 3, a NOSPECS grade of at least 4, and disease duration below 3 months. Lactation, pregnancy, other autoimmune disease or uncontrolled infection excluded patients.

V gene TRBV10-3 combines with J gene TRBJ2-1; tentative D call: TRBD1 (6 bases). The clonotype was recovered from a man in his thirties or forties with Graves' ophthalmopathy. Specimen: blood. This CDR3 is CATQGPGGEQFF. The CDR3, as DNA: TGTGCCACCCAGGGGCCTGGGGGTGAGCAGTTCTTC.